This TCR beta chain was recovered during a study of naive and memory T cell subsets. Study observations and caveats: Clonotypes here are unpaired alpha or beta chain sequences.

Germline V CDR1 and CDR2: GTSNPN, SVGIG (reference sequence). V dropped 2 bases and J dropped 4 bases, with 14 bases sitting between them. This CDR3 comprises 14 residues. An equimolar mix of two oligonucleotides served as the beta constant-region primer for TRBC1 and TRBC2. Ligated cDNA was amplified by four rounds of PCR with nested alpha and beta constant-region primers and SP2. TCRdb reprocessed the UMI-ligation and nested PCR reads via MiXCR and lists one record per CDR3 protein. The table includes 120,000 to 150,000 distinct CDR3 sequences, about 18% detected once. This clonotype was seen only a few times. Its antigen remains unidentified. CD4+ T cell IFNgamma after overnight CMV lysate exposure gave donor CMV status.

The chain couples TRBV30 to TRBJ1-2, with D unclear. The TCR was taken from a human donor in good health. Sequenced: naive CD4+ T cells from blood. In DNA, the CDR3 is TGTGCCTGGAGTCTTTTACAGCCACGCTATGGCTACACCTTC. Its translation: CAWSLLQPRYGYTF.